This T cell receptor (beta chain) is drawn from a study of blood T cell repertoires in COVID-19. Looking at the study overall: Sites across the United States, Italy and Spain contributed samples from acute and convalescent COVID-19.

Produced via immunoSEQ multiplex PCR; TCRdb's table is partial and in-frame only. The table has about 330,000 clones, approximately 85% seen once. Unmatched junction bases numbered 7, after V lost 1 base and J lost 4 bases. Germline CDR1 is GTSNPN and CDR2 is SVGIG (reference sequence). The CDR3 extends over 18 amino acids. The sequence came from a woman aged 45-65 years with acute or convalescent COVID-19. The sample taken for sequencing was peripheral blood. V is TRBV30 and J is TRBJ2-1; TRBD2 matches 16 bases. The CDR3 reads CAWSGGTSGRGTYNEQFF. DNA for the CDR3: TGTGCCTGGAGTGGAGGGACTAGCGGGAGGGGGACATACAATGAGCAGTTCTTC.